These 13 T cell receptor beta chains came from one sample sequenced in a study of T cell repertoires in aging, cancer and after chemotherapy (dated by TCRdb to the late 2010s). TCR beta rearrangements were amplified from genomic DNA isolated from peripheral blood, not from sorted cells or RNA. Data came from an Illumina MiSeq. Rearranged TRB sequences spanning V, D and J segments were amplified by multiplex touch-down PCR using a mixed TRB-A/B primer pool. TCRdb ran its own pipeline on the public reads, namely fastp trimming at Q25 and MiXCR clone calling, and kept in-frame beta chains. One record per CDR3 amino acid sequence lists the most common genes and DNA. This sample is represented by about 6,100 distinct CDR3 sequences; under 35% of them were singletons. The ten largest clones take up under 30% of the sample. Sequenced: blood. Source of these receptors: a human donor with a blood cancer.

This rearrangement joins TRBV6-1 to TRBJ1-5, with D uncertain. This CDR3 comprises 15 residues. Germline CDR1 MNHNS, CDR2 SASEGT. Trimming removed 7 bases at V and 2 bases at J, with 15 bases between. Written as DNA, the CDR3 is TGTGCCAGCACTTTCGAGGGCGGTGGCAATCAGCCCCAGCATTTT. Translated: CASTFEGGGNQPQHF.

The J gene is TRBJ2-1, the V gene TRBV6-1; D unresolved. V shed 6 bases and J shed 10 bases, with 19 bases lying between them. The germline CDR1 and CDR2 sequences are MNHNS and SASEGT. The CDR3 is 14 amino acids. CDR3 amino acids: CASRREQHPLEQFF. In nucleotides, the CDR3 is TGTGCCAGCAGAAGGGAACAGCACCCACTCGAGCAGTTCTTC.

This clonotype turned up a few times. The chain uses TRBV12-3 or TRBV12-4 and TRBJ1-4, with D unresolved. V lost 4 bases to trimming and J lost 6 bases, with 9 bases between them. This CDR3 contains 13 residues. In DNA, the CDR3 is TGTGCCAGCAGTTGGTGGGGAGATGAAAAACTGTTTTTT. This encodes CASSWWGDEKLFF.

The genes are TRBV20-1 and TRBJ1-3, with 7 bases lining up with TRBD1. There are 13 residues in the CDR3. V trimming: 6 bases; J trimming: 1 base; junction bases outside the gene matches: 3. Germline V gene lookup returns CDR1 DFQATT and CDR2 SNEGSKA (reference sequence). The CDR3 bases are TGCAGTGCAACAGGGGTATCTGGAAACACCATATATTTT. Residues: CSATGVSGNTIYF.

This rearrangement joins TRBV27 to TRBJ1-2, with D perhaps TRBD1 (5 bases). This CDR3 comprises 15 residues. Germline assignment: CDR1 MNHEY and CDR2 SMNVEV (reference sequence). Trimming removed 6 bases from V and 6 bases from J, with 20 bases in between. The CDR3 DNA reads TGTGCCAGCAGGACCCTATTGGGGCGGAAGGATGGCTACACCTTC. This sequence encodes CASRTLLGRKDGYTF.

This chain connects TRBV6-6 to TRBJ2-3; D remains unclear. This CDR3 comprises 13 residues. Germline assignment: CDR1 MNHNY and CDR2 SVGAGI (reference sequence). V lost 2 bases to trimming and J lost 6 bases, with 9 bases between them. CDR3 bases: TGTGCCAGCAGTTACCCACACAGTGATACGCAGTATTTT. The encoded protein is CASSYPHSDTQYF.

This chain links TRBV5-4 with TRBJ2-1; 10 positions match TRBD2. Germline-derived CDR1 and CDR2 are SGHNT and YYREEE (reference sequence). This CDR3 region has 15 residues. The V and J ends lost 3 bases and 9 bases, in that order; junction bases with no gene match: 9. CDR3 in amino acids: CASSSRLAGAVEQFF. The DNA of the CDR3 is TGTGCCAGCAGCTCCCGGCTAGCGGGAGCCGTTGAGCAGTTCTTC.

DNA for the CDR3: TGTGCCAGCAGTTATCAAGAGTTAGAGACCCAGTACTTC. It encodes CASSYQELETQYF. V and J are TRBV6-2 or TRBV6-3 and TRBJ2-5; D is unclear. From germline, CDR1 is MNHEY and CDR2 SVGEGT. The CDR3 extends over 13 amino acids. Trimming left V 3 bases short and J 4 bases short, with 9 bases between.

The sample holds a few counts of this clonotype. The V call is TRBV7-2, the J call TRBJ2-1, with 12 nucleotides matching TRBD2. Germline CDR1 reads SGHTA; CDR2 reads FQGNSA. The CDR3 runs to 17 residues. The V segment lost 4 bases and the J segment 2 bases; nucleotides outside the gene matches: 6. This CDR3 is CASSSSLAGGPYNEQFF. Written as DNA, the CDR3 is TGTGCCAGCAGCTCGTCACTAGCGGGGGGCCCCTACAATGAGCAGTTCTTC. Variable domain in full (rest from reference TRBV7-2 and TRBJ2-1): GAGVSQSPSNKVTEKGKDVELRCDPISGHTALYWYRQSLGQGLEFLIYFQGNSAPDKSGLPSDRFSAERTGGSVSTLTIQRTQQEDSAVYLCASSSSLAGGPYNEQFFGPGTRLTVL.

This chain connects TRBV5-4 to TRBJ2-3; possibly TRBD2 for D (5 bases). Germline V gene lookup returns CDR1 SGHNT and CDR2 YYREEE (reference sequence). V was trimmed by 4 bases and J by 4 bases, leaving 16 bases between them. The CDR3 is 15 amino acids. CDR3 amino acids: CASSPSGELADTQYF. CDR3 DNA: TGTGCCAGCAGCCCGAGTGGGGAACTAGCAGATACGCAGTATTTT.

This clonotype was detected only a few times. Written as DNA, the CDR3 is TGTGCCAGCAGCCATGTGTATCAGGGGGCTTCTGGAAACACCATATATTTT. Protein sequence: CASSHVYQGASGNTIYF. The V and J genes are TRBV4-2 and TRBJ1-3, with 8 nucleotides matching TRBD1. CDR3 length: 17 residues. CDR1 and CDR2 (germline): LGHNA, YNFKEQ. V lost 3 bases, J lost 1 base, and 8 bases stayed unmatched.

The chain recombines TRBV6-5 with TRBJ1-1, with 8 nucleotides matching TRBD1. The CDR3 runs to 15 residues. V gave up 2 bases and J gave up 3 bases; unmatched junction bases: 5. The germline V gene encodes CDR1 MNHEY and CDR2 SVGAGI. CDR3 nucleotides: TGTGCCAGCAGTTACCCAGGGGGCAAGGACACTGAAGCTTTCTTT. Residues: CASSYPGGKDTEAFF.

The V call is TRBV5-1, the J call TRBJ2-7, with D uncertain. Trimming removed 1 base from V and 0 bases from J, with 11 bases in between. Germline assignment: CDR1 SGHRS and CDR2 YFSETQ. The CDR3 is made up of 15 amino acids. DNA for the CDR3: TGCGCCAGCAGCTTGTTATGGGGAAGCTCCTACGAGCAGTACTTC. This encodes CASSLLWGSSYEQYF. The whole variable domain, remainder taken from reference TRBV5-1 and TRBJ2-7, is KAGVTQTPRYLIKTRGQQVTLSCSPISGHRSVSWYQQTPGQGLQFLFEYFSETQRNKGNFPGRFSGRQFSNSRSEMNVSTLELGDSALYLCASSLLWGSSYEQYFGPGTRLTVT.